This T cell receptor (beta chain) was recorded in a study of T cell responses to AZD1222 COVID-19 vaccine. At the level of the study: Pooled samples include second doses given at about 4 or 12 weeks.

Overall study results and limits: Clonal diversity was possibly underestimated, and the donors were mostly white British, with more females. Only five to seven AZD1222 recipients tested seropositive at baseline. Sampled repertoires all dated from after the peak T cell response.

The CDR3 runs 15 residues. Trimming took 4 bases from V and 5 from J; bases not matched to a gene: 7. Per germline, CDR1 SEHNR and CDR2 FQNEAQ (reference sequence). The table came from immunoSEQ multiplex PCR; TCRdb's copy has only in-frame clones and leaves some out. The sample carries 120,000 or so clones, 92% recorded once. In regard to this clone: Its target is unknown.

This sequence joins TRBV7-9 and TRBJ2-5; 10 nucleotides match TRBD1. This TCR derives from an adult in good health. This material consisted of peripheral blood, taken on day 0 of AZD1222 vaccination. The CDR3 nucleotides are TGTGCCAGCAGCTCGGGACAGGGGATTTGGGAGACCCAGTACTTC. This gives the protein CASSSGQGIWETQYF. Full variable domain (remainder filled in from reference TRBV7-9 and TRBJ2-5): DTGVSQNPRHKITKRGQNVTFRCDPISEHNRLYWYRQTLGQGPEFLTYFQNEAQLEKSRLLSDRFSAERPKGSFSTLEIQRTEQGDSAMYLCASSSGQGIWETQYFGPGTRLLVL.